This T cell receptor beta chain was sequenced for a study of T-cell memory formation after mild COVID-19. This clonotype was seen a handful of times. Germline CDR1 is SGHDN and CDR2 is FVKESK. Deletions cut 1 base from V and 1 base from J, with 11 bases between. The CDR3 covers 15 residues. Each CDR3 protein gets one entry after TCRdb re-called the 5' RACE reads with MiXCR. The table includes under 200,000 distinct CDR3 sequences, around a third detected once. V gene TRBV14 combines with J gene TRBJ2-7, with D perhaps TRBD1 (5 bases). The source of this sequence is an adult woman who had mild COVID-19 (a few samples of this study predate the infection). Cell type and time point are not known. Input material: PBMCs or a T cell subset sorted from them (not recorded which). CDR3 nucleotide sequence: TGTGCCAGCAGCCAAGGGGTGACAGCTTCCTACGAGCAGTACTTC. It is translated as CASSQGVTASYEQYF.